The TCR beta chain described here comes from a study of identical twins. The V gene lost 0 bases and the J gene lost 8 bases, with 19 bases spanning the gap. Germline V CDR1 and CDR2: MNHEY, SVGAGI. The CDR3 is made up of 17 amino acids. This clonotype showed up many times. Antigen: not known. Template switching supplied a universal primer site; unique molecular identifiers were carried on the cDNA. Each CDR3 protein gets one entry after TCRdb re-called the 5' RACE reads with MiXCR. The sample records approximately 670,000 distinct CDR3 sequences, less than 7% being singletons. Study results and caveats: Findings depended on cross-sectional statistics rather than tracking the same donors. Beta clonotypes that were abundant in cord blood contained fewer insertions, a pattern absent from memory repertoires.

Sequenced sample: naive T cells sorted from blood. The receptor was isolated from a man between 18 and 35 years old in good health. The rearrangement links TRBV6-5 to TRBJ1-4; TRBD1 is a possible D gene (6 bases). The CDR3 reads CASSYSPPGQTREKLFF. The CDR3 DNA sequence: TGTGCCAGCAGTTACTCGCCTCCGGGACAAACGCGGGAAAAACTGTTTTTT.